Detailed here is one TCR beta chain. Its antigen is currently unknown. These data belong to a study of cytomegalovirus exposure and HLA in healthy donors. Study findings and constraints: The authors excluded some V segments, including TRBV6-2 and TRBV6-3, as indistinguishable. Later analysis indicated greater clonal expansion among HLA-associated TCR beta chains than among equally common other chains.

Primers included in the PCR were 60 Vbeta and 13 Jbeta primers. Clones were sequenced by immunoSEQ multiplex PCR, and TCRdb holds only the in-frame ones, with some missing. The sample shows approximately 150,000 clones, over 65% of them seen only once. The CDR3 is made up of 13 amino acids. Germline CDR1 and CDR2: MGHDK and SYGVNS. The V end was cut by 8 bases, the J end by 13 bases, with 23 bases between. The origin of this receptor is a female donor in good health and CMV-seronegative. This sequence joins TRBV25-1 and TRBJ2-5; D perhaps matches TRBD1 (6 bases). Sequencing was performed on PBMCs. CDR3 nucleotides: TGTGCCAGCGGCGCCGCCTCCGGGACAAATTTGTACTTC. Amino acids: CASGAASGTNLYF.